A single T cell receptor beta chain is shown here with its context. The target antigen is unknown. The source of the sample is a study of cytomegalovirus exposure and HLA in healthy donors. Each donor was nominally healthy when sampled (though unrecorded immune exposures were likely). The CDR3 has 15 amino acids. From germline, CDR1 is SGHTA and CDR2 FQGNSA. V shed 5 bases and J 0 bases; nucleotides not matched to a gene: 3. Notes on the study in general: One variant, a missense change in DCLRE1C, was linked in a later analysis to TCR beta V- and J-gene trimming.

PCR employed 60 Vbeta and 13 Jbeta primers. Using immunoSEQ multiplex PCR, the repertoire was profiled, and TCRdb retains in-frame clones only, with some absent. The table lists about 200,000 clones, about four fifths of them singletons. The origin of this receptor is a man in his forties or fifties in good health and CMV-seropositive. Sequencing input: PBMCs. The V and J genes are TRBV7-2 and TRBJ1-5; 8 bases fit TRBD1. This chain's CDR3 is CASSPGGSSNQPQHF. The CDR3 coding sequence is TGTGCCAGCAGCCCAGGGGGCTCTAGCAATCAGCCCCAGCATTTT.